These 10 T cell receptor beta chains share one sample of origin, sequenced in a study of blood T cell repertoires in COVID-19. Profiled with immunoSEQ multiplex PCR; TCRdb holds only in-frame clones, not every one. The sample includes about 260,000 clones, more than 80% of them seen just once. Sequences were obtained from PBMCs or T cells enriched from blood (not recorded which). The receptors here all came from a man in his forties or fifties who had been exposed to COVID-19.

The count of this clone is one. The rearrangement links TRBV18 to TRBJ2-7; tentatively, D is TRBD1 (6 bases). V shed 4 bases and J shed 2 bases, with 9 bases lying between them. Germline-derived CDR1 and CDR2 are KGHSH and LQKENI. This CDR3 region has 13 residues. The CDR3, as DNA: TGTGCCAGCTCACAAGGGGGTCCCTACGAGCAGTACTTC. Translated, it gives CASSQGGPYEQYF.

The chain uses TRBV5-1 and TRBJ1-5; 7 bases line up with TRBD1. J lost 0 bases, V lost 4 bases, and 7 bases had no gene match. Per the germline V gene, CDR1 is SGHRS and CDR2 is YFSETQ. The CDR3 runs 16 residues. The CDR3 sequence: CASSEGTDYSNQPQHF. CDR3 DNA: TGCGCCAGCAGCGAGGGGACAGATTATAGCAATCAGCCCCAGCATTTT.

The V gene is TRBV12-3 or TRBV12-4, the J gene TRBJ1-2; TRBD1 agrees at 9 bases. With 1 base clipped from V and 6 bases from J, the junction kept 0 bases outside the gene matches. The CDR3 extends over 13 amino acids. This chain's CDR3 is CASSLDRGHGYTF. CDR3 DNA sequence: TGTGCCAGCAGTTTAGACAGGGGGCATGGCTACACCTTC.

The rearrangement joins TRBV2 to TRBJ1-1, with 10 bases matching TRBD1. CDR3 length equals 13 residues. With V trimmed by 8 bases and J by 3 bases, 3 bases remained unmatched. Germline V gene sequence: CDR1 SNHLY, CDR2 FYNNEI. The CDR3 region is CASRGTGDTEAFF. The CDR3 DNA reads as TGTGCCAGCCGGGGGACAGGGGACACTGAAGCTTTCTTT.

The chain combines TRBV14 with TRBJ2-3; D might be TRBD1 (6 bases). The CDR3 has 16 residues. CDR1 and CDR2 from the germline V gene are SGHDN and FVKESK. Trimming stripped 3 bases from V and 3 bases from J, with 16 bases between. The CDR3 loop reads CASSHPGQKHTDTQYF. The CDR3 DNA reads TGTGCCAGCAGCCACCCCGGACAGAAACATACAGATACGCAGTATTTT.

V and J are TRBV28 and TRBJ1-1; a weak D match, TRBD1 (6 bases). Germline V gives CDR1 MDHEN, CDR2 SYDVKM. The CDR3 length is 15 residues. Trimming took 3 bases from V and 4 from J, leaving 15 bases between them. CDR3 residues: CASSFPTGRGTEAFF. The CDR3 coding sequence is TGTGCCAGCAGTTTCCCAACAGGGAGGGGCACTGAAGCTTTCTTT. Combining the CDR3 with reference TRBV28 and TRBJ1-1 gives the whole variable domain DVKVTQSSRYLVKRTGEKVFLECVQDMDHENMFWYRQDPGLGLRLIYFSYDVKMKEKGDIPEGYSVSREKKERFSLILESASTNQTSMYLCASSFPTGRGTEAFFGQGTRLTVV.

This rearrangement joins TRBV28 to TRBJ2-1; the D is unclear. Germline V lookup: CDR1 MDHEN, CDR2 SYDVKM. Trimming took 2 bases from V and 7 from J, leaving 6 bases between them. CDR3 length: 12 residues. In nucleotides, the CDR3 is TGTGCCAGCAGTTTACCCCCTAATGAGCAGTTCTTC. Residues: CASSLPPNEQFF.

CDR3 loop: CASSLGWGQTYEQYV. DNA for the CDR3: TGTGCCAGCAGCCTAGGTTGGGGGCAGACCTACGAGCAGTACGTC. V gene TRBV3-1 (or the pseudogene TRBV3-2) combines with J gene TRBJ2-7, with D tentatively TRBD1 (6 bases). V lost 4 bases and J 2 bases, leaving 15 bases between the germline ends. Per germline, CDR1 LGHDT and CDR2 YNNKEL (reference sequence). CDR3 length equals 15 residues.

This clone was seen a single time. The V and J genes are TRBV11-2 and TRBJ2-2; D is unresolved. V was trimmed by 1 base and J by 6 bases, leaving 12 bases between them. This CDR3 has 15 residues. Germline CDR1 is SGHAT and CDR2 is FQNNGV. CDR3 nucleotides: TGTGCCAGCAGCTTAGTGCTCAGCGTCTCCGGGGAGCTGTTTTTT. It is translated as CASSLVLSVSGELFF. The full variable domain, with the rest looked up from reference TRBV11-2 and TRBJ2-2, is EAGVAQSPRYKIIEKRQSVAFWCNPISGHATLYWYQQILGQGPKLLIQFQNNGVVDDSQLPKDRFSAERLKGVDSTLKIQPAKLEDSAVYLCASSLVLSVSGELFFGEGSRLTVL.

This clone has just a few counts. This rearrangement joins TRBV21-1 to TRBJ1-1; the D call in the table, TRBD1, was not verified against the DNA. TRBV21-1 is assigned pseudogene status. CDR3 length: 17 residues. Here the CDR3 reads CASTGTPLRFENTEAFF. CDR3 coding DNA: TGTGCCAGCACCGGGACACCCCTGAGGTTCGAGAACACTGAAGCTTTCTTT.